The 2 T cell receptor beta chains reported below all come from one sample, sequenced in a study of shared clonotypes between healthy human individuals. Naive CD8 cells lacked CD45RO and underwent positive selection for CCR7, leaving out terminally differentiated effector memory CD45RA+ cells. Some clones are missing from TCRdb's copy, which holds only in-frame ones; the method was immunoSEQ multiplex PCR. The sample lists about 2.1 million clones; approximately 92% were seen once. The sequenced sample consisted of naive CD8+ T cells from PBMCs. These receptors all come from a man between 18 and 35 years old in good health. Some clones in this sample may be carry-over from other donors' samples.

The J gene is TRBJ2-1, the V gene TRBV7-3; D is possibly TRBD1 (6 bases). There are 15 residues in the CDR3. Germline CDR1 is SGHTA and CDR2 is FQGTGA. V was pared by 2 bases and J by 3 bases, with 11 bases between. The CDR3 reads CASSLLSGVYNEQFF. Written as DNA, the CDR3 is TGTGCCAGCAGCTTATTATCAGGGGTCTACAATGAGCAGTTCTTC.

This chain links TRBV29-1 with TRBJ2-3; D might be TRBD2 (5 bases). In germline, CDR1 is SQVTM, CDR2 ANQGSEA. V was clipped by 0 bases and J by 6 bases, with 10 bases between them. This CDR3 has 13 amino acids. The CDR3 DNA is TGCAGCGTTGAAGATATCGGCGGGGATACGCAGTATTTT. Residues: CSVEDIGGDTQYF.